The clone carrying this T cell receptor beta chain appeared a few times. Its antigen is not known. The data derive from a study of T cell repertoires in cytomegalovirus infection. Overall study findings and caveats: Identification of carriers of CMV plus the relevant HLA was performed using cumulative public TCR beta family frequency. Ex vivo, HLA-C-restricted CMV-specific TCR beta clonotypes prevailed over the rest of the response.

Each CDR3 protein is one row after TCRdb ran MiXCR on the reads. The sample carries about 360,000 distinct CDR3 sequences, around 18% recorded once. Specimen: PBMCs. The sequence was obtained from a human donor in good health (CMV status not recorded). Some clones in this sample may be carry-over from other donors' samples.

The CDR3 is CASSPGSRNQPQHF. DNA for the CDR3: TGTGCCAGCAGCCCAGGCTCCCGCAATCAGCCCCAGCATTTT. This sequence joins TRBV3-1 and TRBJ1-5, with no clear D. The CDR3 has 14 amino acids. The germline CDR1 and CDR2 sequences are LGHDT and YNNKEL (reference sequence). Trimming took off 4 bases at V and 2 bases at J, with 9 bases between the two ends.